This T cell receptor (beta chain) was documented in a study of T-cell reconstitution after alpha-beta-depleted transplantation in children. This clonotype occurred a few times. As yet, its antigen is unknown. Notes on the study in general: Diversity of TCRbeta at day 60 was high in some patients, arising from surviving recipient T cells and thymic progenitors. It was newly produced T cells that mostly accounted for T-cell counts and diversity one year after transplant.

There are 13 residues in the CDR3. J was trimmed by 2 bases and V by 4 bases; bases with no gene match: 5. Germline-derived CDR1 and CDR2 are DFQATT and SNEGSKA (reference sequence). Molecular barcoding with unique molecular identifiers was used for the TCRbeta library. TCRdb re-analysed the PCR reads in MiXCR, keeping a single row per CDR3 protein. Among a few hundred thousand distinct CDR3 sequences listed, more than 20% were seen once. The V and J genes are TRBV20-1 and TRBJ2-7, with 7 bases fitting TRBD2. This TCR was sampled from a male patient under 18 who had a stem cell transplant for acute lymphoblastic leukemia, so the T cells may come from the graft donor. The sample was PBMCs, mostly from graft donor cells, taken 180 days after TCRalphabeta/CD19-depleted stem cell transplant. The CDR3 sequence is CSANGRYPYEQYF. CDR3 DNA: TGCAGTGCTAACGGGAGGTATCCCTACGAGCAGTACTTC.